Below are 10 T cell receptor beta chains sequenced from a single sample in a study of shared clonotypes between healthy human individuals (dated by TCRdb to 2018 to 2021). To prepare the library, the immunoSEQ multiplex PCR assay was applied. Not all clones reach the TCRdb copy of this immuneACCESS table, which keeps in-frame sequences only. Checked studies attribute under half of the gap to unresolved V genes and leave the rest unexplained. The sample records roughly 1,800,000 clones, roughly 95% of which are singletons. Around 1.2% of the sample is taken by the ten largest. CD8 naive samples were obtained by positive selection for CCR7 among CD45RO-negative cells, yielding a CD45RA+CCR7+ population from which TemRA cells were excluded. What was sequenced was naive CD8+ T cells sorted from blood. The sample's cell subset or site, from its label and the paper: CD45RA+CCR7+. Receptors were obtained from a man aged 18 to 30 in good health.

The J gene is TRBJ2-2, the V gene TRBV2, with D perhaps matching TRBD1 (6 bases). Germline lookup yields CDR1 SNHLY and CDR2 FYNNEI. V lost 4 bases to trimming and J lost 0 bases, with 9 bases between them. The CDR3 runs to 15 residues. The CDR3, as DNA: TGTGCCAGCAGTGGCCGGACAGCGAACACCGGGGAGCTGTTTTTT. It yields the protein CASSGRTANTGELFF. The full variable domain, its missing parts supplied by reference TRBV2 and TRBJ2-2, is EPEVTQTPSHQVTQMGQEVILRCVPISNHLYFYWYRQILGQKVEFLVSFYNNEISEKSEIFDDQFSVERPDGSNFTLKIRSTKLEDSAMYFCASSGRTANTGELFFGEGSRLTVL.

This chain links TRBV30 with TRBJ2-3; 7 bases align to TRBD1. CDR1 and CDR2 from the germline V gene are GTSNPN and SVGIG (reference sequence). The CDR3 is made up of 13 amino acids. The junction had 8 bases not matched to a gene; V was cut back by 5 bases and J by 6 bases. For the CDR3, the DNA is TGTGCCTGGGACCTGAACAGGGGCGATACGCAGTATTTT. Encoded protein: CAWDLNRGDTQYF. The variable domain in full, with the rest retrieved from reference TRBV30 and TRBJ2-3, is SQTIHQWPATLVQPVGSPLSLECTVEGTSNPNLYWYRQAAGRGLQLLFYSVGIGQISSEVPQNLSASRPQDRQFILSSKKLLLSDSGFYLCAWDLNRGDTQYFGPGTRLTVL.

The chain combines TRBV10-1 with TRBJ1-2; no clear D. From germline, CDR1 is WNHNN and CDR2 SYGVQD (reference sequence). The CDR3 runs 13 residues. Trimming stripped 3 bases from V and 2 bases from J, with 7 bases between. CDR3 in DNA: TGCGCCAGCAGTGACAGTATCAACTATGGCTACACCTTC. Its protein is CASSDSINYGYTF.

This chain links TRBV10-3 with TRBJ1-6, with a weak D call TRBD1 (6 bases). Per germline, CDR1 ENHRY and CDR2 SYGVKD. The CDR3 sequence is 16 residues long. V was shortened by 7 bases and J by 7 bases, with 20 bases between the two germline ends. CDR3 sequence reads: CAINEGGGQKNSPLHF. The CDR3 DNA reads TGTGCCATCAACGAGGGGGGAGGACAGAAGAATTCACCCCTCCACTTT.

This clone came up once. J is TRBJ1-5 and V is TRBV19; D may be TRBD1 (6 bases). Trimming removed 10 bases from V and 5 bases from J, with 12 bases in between. The germline gives CDR1 LNHDA, CDR2 SQIVND (reference sequence). This CDR3 contains 12 residues. The CDR3 nucleotides read TGTGCCATCGGAGGGGGGGATCAGCCCCAGCATTTT. It is translated as CAIGGGDQPQHF.

The V call is TRBV12-5, the J call TRBJ2-7; a weak D match, TRBD2 (6 bases). V lost 3 bases to trimming and J lost 6 bases, with 27 bases between them. The germline gives CDR1 LGHNT, CDR2 FRNRAP. This CDR3 is 18 amino acids long. The CDR3 loop is CASGLGGTTAGTVVEQYF. The DNA for the CDR3 is TGTGCTAGTGGTTTAGGCGGAACCACGGCGGGAACTGTGGTCGAGCAGTACTTC.

A remark on this clone: Other DNA sequences in this specimen translate into the identical CDR3. V usage is TRBV27 and J usage is TRBJ2-3; possible D gene TRBD2, 6 bases. Deletions cut 2 bases from V and 4 bases from J, with 7 bases between. This CDR3 has 13 residues. Per the germline V gene, CDR1 is MNHEY and CDR2 is SMNVEV (reference sequence). The CDR3 DNA is TGTGCCAGCAGTTTAGGAGGGCCAGATACGCAGTATTTT. Protein product: CASSLGGPDTQYF.

This sequence joins TRBV11-2 and TRBJ2-3, with 10 bases matching TRBD2. CDR1 is SGHAT and CDR2 is FQNNGV in the germline V gene. V was clipped by 7 bases and J by 1 base; unmatched bases: 5. This CDR3 contains 15 residues. The CDR3 sequence: CASTNSGGGTDTQYF. The CDR3 DNA follows: TGTGCCAGCACCAACAGCGGGGGGGGCACAGATACGCAGTATTTT.

The V call is TRBV4-1, the J call TRBJ2-7; D not resolved. V lost 0 bases, J lost 0 bases, and 9 bases lay in between. CDR3 length equals 15 residues. Per germline, CDR1 MGHRA and CDR2 YSYEKL. This chain's CDR3 is CASSQDGRSSYEQYF. The DNA of the CDR3 is TGCGCCAGCAGCCAAGATGGCAGGAGCTCCTACGAGCAGTACTTC.

The chain uses TRBV19 and TRBJ2-7, with 9 bases fitting TRBD1. The V segment lost 6 bases and the J segment 7 bases; nucleotides outside the gene matches: 13. The V gene's germline CDR1 is LNHDA and CDR2 SQIVND (reference sequence). The CDR3 loop spans 15 amino acids. This CDR3 is CASSPTPGQGLEQYF. DNA for the CDR3: TGTGCCAGTAGCCCTACCCCGGGACAGGGATTAGAGCAGTACTTC.